This T cell receptor beta chain is drawn from a study of post-analysis software for immune sequencing data. About the study: Secondary progressive, relapsing-remitting and progressive-relapsing multiple sclerosis were among the included disease courses. Overall study results and limits: Samples sharing a preparation batch grouped tightly together when assessed by F measure. People with multiple sclerosis had a significantly lower normalized Chao1 diversity than controls did. Five TRBV segments appeared more often in patients than in controls, and TRBV5-6, TRBV5-1 and TRBV20-1 were among these.

The TCR beta cDNA libraries contained unique molecular identifiers. T cells numbering roughly 0.9 to 10 million yielded cDNA molecules that totaled roughly 500,000. One entry per CDR3 protein, called by TCRdb with MiXCR from the PCR reads. The top ten clones hold roughly 0.57% of a sample with about 800,000 distinct CDR3 sequences, 25% to 30% of them seen once. The sample holds many counts of this clonotype. Its target is unknown. The CDR3 runs to 13 residues. Germline loops: CDR1 SGHTA, CDR2 FQGNSA. Trimming removed 5 bases at V and 5 bases at J, with 12 bases between. The chain carries TRBV7-2 and TRBJ2-5; TRBD2 is a possible D gene (6 bases). This sequence originates from a girl between 10 and 17 years old with multiple sclerosis. The sequenced sample was blood. The CDR3 region is CASSPRGWETQYF. CDR3 bases: TGTGCCAGCAGCCCACGGGGGTGGGAGACCCAGTACTTC.